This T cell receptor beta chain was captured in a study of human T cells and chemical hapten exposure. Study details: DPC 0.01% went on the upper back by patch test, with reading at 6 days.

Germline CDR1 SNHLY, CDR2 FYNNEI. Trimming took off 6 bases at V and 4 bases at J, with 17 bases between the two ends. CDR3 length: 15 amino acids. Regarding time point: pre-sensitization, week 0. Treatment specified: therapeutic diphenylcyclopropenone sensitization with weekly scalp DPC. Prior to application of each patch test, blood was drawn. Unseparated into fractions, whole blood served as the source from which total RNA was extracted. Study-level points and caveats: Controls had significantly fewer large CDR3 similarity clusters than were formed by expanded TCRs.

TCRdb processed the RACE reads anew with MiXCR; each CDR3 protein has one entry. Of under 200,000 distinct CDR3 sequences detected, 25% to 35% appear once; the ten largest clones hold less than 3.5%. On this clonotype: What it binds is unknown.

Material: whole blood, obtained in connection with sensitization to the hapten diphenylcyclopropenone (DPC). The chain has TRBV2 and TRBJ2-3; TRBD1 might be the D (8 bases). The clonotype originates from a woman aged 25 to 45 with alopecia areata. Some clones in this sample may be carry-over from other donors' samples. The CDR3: CASRERTGRADTQYF. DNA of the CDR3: TGTGCCAGCAGGGAAAGGACAGGGAGGGCAGATACGCAGTATTTT.